This T cell receptor beta chain was recovered during a study of control samples from healthy donors and cancer patients. The V gene's germline CDR1 is KGHDR and CDR2 SFDVKD. The V and J ends lost 3 bases and 4 bases respectively, with 14 bases between them. CDR3 size: 15 residues. Generated by immunoSEQ multiplex PCR, the TCRdb table keeps only in-frame clones and is missing some. The sample yields 170,000 or so clones, 85% to 95% seen once. The TCR originated in a man between 18 and 29 years old in good health. This chain links TRBV24-1 with TRBJ2-5; perhaps TRBD2 as D (5 bases). The specimen was blood. The CDR3 nucleotides are TGTGCCACCAGTGATGCCGCGACACTAGGAGAGACCCAGTACTTC. This codes for CATSDAATLGETQYF.